These 6 T cell receptor beta chains were all obtained from the same sample, sequenced in a study of blood T cell repertoires in COVID-19. This table comes from immunoSEQ multiplex PCR, and its TCRdb copy is limited to in-frame clones, with some not included. The sample carries approximately 300,000 clones, 75% to 95% recorded once. Sequencing was performed on peripheral blood. Every receptor here comes from a woman in her 30s with COVID-19, enrolled during active disease.

This rearrangement joins TRBV5-1 to TRBJ2-5; 11 nucleotides match TRBD2. The CDR3 runs 15 residues. CDR1 is SGHRS, CDR2 YFSETQ, per germline. V gave up 7 bases and J gave up 5 bases; unmatched junction bases: 10. The CDR3 reads CASSAGTSGGETQYF. CDR3 DNA: TGCGCCAGCTCCGCCGGGACTAGCGGCGGGGAGACCCAGTACTTC.

The chain combines TRBV5-4 with TRBJ2-7, with 13 bases matching TRBD2. The junction had 14 bases not matched to a gene; V was cut back by 4 bases and J by 7 bases. The CDR3 has 17 amino acids. In germline, CDR1 is SGHNT, CDR2 YYREEE (reference sequence). CDR3 residues: CASSPGEPGLAGFEQYF. DNA of the CDR3: TGTGCCAGCAGCCCGGGGGAACCGGGACTAGCGGGATTTGAGCAGTACTTC.

The chain carries TRBV7-2 and TRBJ2-5; 8 nucleotides agree with TRBD2. The length of the CDR3 is 16 residues. CDR1 is SGHTA and CDR2 is FQGNSA in the germline V gene. Germline trimming cut 0 bases from V and 1 base from J; bases unmatched to any gene: 4. The DNA of the CDR3 is TGTGCCAGCAGCTTAGCGGCGGGAGGACGCCAAGAGACCCAGTACTTC. Amino acid sequence: CASSLAAGGRQETQYF.

This rearrangement joins TRBV19 to TRBJ2-7; D is possibly TRBD1 (6 bases). CDR1 and CDR2 (germline): LNHDA, SQIVND (reference sequence). Trimming took 3 bases from V and 5 from J, leaving 17 bases between them. The length of the CDR3 is 15 residues. CDR3 sequence: CASSISEAGAHEQYF. CDR3 nucleotides: TGTGCCAGTAGTATTTCGGAGGCAGGGGCCCACGAGCAGTACTTC.

Note on this clone: This same CDR3 is encoded by further DNA sequences in the sample. The chain employs TRBV29-1 and TRBJ1-5, with D perhaps matching TRBD1 (5 bases). The CDR3 length is 12 residues. CDR1 is SQVTM, CDR2 ANQGSEA, per germline. V was cut by 6 bases and J by 4 bases, with 10 bases left in between. The CDR3 region has the DNA TGCAGCGTGGGCCAGGGAAATCAGCCCCAGCATTTT. Translating it yields CSVGQGNQPQHF.

The chain carries TRBV19 and TRBJ2-7; the match to TRBD2 covers 8 bases. Trimming removed 3 bases from V and 2 bases from J; junction bases left unmatched: 6. Germline V gene lookup returns CDR1 LNHDA and CDR2 SQIVND (reference sequence). This CDR3 has 15 residues. In DNA form, the CDR3 reads TGTGCCAGTAGTATTGTAGCGGGACGAGCCTACGAGCAGTACTTC. Its protein product is CASSIVAGRAYEQYF.